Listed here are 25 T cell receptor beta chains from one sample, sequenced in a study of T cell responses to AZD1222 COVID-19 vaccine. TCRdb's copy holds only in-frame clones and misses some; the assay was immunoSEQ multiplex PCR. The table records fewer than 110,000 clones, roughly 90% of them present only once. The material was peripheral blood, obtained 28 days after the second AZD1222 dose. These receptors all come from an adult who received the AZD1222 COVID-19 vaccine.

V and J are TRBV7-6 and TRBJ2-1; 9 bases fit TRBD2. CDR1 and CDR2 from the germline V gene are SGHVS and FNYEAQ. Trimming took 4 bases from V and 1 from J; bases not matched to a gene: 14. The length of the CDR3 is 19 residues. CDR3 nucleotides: TGTGCCAGCAGCTCCCGAGGTAGCGGGAGTGATCGGTCCTACAATGAGCAGTTCTTC. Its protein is CASSSRGSGSDRSYNEQFF. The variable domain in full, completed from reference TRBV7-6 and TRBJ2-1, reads GAGVSQSPRYKVTKRGQDVALRCDPISGHVSLYWYRQALGQGPEFLTYFNYEAQQDKSGLPNDRFSAERPEGSISTLTIQRTEQRDSAMYRCASSSRGSGSDRSYNEQFFGPGTRLTVL.

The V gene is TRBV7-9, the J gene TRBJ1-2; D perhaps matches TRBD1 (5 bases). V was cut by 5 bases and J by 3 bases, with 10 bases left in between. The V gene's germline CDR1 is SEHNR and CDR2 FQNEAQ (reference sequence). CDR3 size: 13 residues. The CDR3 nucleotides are TGTGCCAGCAGCCTAGGGGTTGACTATGGCTACACCTTC. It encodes CASSLGVDYGYTF.

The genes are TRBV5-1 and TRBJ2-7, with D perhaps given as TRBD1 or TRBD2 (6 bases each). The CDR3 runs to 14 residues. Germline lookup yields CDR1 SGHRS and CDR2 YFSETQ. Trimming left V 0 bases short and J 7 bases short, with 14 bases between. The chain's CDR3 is CASSLGSGAREQYF. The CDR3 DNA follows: TGCGCCAGCAGCTTGGGATCGGGGGCGAGGGAGCAGTACTTC.

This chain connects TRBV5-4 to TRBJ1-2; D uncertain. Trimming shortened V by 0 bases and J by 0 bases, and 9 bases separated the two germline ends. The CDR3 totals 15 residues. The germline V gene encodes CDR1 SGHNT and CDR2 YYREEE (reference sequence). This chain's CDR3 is CASSLGLTANYGYTF. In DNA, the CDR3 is TGTGCCAGCAGCTTGGGTCTAACAGCTAACTATGGCTACACCTTC.

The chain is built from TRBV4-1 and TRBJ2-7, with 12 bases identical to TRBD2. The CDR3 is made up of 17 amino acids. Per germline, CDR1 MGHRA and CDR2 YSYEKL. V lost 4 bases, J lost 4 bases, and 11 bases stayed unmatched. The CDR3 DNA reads TGCGCCAGCAGCCCGGAATCGACTAGCGGGGGTAAATACGAGCAGTACTTC. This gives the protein CASSPESTSGGKYEQYF.

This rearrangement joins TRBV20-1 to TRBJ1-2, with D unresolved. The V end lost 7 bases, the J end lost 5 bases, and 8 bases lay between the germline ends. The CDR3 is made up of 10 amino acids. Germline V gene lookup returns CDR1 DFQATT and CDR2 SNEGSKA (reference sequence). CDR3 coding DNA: TGCAGTGGGAACACATATGGCTACACCTTC. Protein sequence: CSGNTYGYTF.

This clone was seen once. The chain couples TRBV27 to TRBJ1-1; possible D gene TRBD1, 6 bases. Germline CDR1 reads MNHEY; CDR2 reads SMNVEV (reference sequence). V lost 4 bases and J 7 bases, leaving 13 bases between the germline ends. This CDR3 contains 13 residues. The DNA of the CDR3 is TGTGCCAGCAGTTGGGGGGGCGCGGATGAAGCTTTCTTT. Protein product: CASSWGGADEAFF.

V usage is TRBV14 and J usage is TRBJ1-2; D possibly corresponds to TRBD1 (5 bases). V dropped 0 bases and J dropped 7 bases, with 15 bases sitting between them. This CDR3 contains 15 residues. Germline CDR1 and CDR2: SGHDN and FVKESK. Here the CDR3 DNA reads TGTGCCAGCAGCCAAGACACCCAGGGCGGGGTTGGCTACACCTTC. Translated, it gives CASSQDTQGGVGYTF.

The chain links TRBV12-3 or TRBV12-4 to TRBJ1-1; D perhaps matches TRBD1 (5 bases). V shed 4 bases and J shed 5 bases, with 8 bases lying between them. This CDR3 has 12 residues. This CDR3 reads CASSSGQTEAFF. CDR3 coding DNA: TGTGCCAGCAGTTCCGGACAAACTGAAGCTTTCTTT.

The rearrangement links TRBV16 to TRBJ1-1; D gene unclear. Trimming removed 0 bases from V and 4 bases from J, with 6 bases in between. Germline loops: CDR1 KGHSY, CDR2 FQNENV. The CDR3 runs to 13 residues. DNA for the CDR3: TGTGCCAGCAGCCAATCCAGATCCACTGAAGCTTTCTTT. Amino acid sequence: CASSQSRSTEAFF. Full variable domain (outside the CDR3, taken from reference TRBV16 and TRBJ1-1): GEEVAQTPKHLVRGEGQKAKLYCAPIKGHSYVFWYQQVLKNEFKFLISFQNENVFDETGMPKERFSAKCLPNSPCSLEIQATKLEDSAVYFCASSQSRSTEAFFGQGTRLTVV.

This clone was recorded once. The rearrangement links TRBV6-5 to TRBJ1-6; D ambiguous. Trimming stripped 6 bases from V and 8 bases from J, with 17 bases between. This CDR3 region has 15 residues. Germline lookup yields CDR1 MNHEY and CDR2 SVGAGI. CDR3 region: CASRRSWNSDSPLHF. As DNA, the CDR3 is TGTGCCAGCAGACGGAGTTGGAACTCAGATTCACCCCTCCACTTT.

CDR3 DNA sequence: TGTGCCAGCAGCTCCCGGACTGTGCGGGAAGAGACCCAGTACTTC. This encodes CASSSRTVREETQYF. The V gene is TRBV7-9, the J gene TRBJ2-5, with D possibly TRBD2 on 5 matching bases. The CDR3 sequence is 15 residues long. Per the germline V gene, CDR1 is SEHNR and CDR2 is FQNEAQ (reference sequence). The ends were cut back, 4 bases at V and 3 bases at J, with 15 bases in the middle.

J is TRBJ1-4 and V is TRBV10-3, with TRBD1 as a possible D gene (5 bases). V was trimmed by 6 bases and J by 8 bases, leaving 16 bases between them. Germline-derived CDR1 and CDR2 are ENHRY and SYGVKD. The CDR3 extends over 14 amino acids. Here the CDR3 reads CAISSGPPGEKLFF. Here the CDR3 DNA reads TGTGCCATCAGCTCGGGGCCGCCGGGAGAAAAACTGTTTTTT.

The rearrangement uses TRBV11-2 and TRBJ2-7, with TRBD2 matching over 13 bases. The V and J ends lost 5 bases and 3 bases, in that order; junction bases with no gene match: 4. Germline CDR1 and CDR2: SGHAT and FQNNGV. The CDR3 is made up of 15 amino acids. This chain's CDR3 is CASSPGTSGIYEQYF. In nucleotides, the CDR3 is TGTGCCAGCAGCCCCGGGACTAGCGGGATCTACGAGCAGTACTTC. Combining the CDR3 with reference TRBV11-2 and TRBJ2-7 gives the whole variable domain EAGVAQSPRYKIIEKRQSVAFWCNPISGHATLYWYQQILGQGPKLLIQFQNNGVVDDSQLPKDRFSAERLKGVDSTLKIQPAKLEDSAVYLCASSPGTSGIYEQYFGPGTRLTVT.

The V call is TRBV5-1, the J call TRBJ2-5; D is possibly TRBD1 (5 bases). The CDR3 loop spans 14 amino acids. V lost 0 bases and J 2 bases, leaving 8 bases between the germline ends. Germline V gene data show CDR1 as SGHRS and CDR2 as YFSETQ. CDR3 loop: CASSLGQGQETQYF. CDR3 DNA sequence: TGCGCCAGCAGCTTGGGTCAGGGACAAGAGACCCAGTACTTC. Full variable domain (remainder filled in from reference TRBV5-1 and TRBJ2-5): KAGVTQTPRYLIKTRGQQVTLSCSPISGHRSVSWYQQTPGQGLQFLFEYFSETQRNKGNFPGRFSGRQFSNSRSEMNVSTLELGDSALYLCASSLGQGQETQYFGPGTRLLVL.

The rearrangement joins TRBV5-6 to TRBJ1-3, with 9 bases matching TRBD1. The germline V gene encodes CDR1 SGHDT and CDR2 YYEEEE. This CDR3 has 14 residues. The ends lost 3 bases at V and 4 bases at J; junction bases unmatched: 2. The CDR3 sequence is CASSWDRAGNTIYF. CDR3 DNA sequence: TGTGCCAGCAGCTGGGACAGGGCCGGAAACACCATATATTTT. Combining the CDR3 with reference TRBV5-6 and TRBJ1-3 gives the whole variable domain DAGVTQSPTHLIKTRGQQVTLRCSPKSGHDTVSWYQQALGQGPQFIFQYYEEEERQRGNFPDRFSGHQFPNYSSELNVNALLLGDSALYLCASSWDRAGNTIYFGEGSWLTVV.

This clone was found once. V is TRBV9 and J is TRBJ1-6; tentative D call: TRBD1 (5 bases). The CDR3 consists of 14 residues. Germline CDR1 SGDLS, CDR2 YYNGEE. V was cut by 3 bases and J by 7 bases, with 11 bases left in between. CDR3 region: CASSDDSTNSPLHF. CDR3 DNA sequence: TGTGCCAGCAGCGACGACAGCACCAATTCACCCCTCCACTTT.

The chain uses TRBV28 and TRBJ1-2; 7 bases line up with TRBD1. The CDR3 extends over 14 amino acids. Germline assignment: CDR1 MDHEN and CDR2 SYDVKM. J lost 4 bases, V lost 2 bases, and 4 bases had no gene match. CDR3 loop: CASSLTDRAYGYTF. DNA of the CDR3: TGTGCCAGCAGTTTAACAGACAGGGCCTATGGCTACACCTTC.

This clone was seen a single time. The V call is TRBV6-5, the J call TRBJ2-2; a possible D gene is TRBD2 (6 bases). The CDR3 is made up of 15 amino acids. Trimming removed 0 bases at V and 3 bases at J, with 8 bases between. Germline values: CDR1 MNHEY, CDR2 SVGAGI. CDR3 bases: TGTGCCAGCAGTTACTCTCGGGAGTACACCGGGGAGCTGTTTTTT. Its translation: CASSYSREYTGELFF.

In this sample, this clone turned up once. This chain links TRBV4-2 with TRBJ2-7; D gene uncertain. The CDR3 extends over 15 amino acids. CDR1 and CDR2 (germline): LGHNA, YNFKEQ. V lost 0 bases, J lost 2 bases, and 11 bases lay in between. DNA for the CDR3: TGTGCCAGCAGCCAAGATCTTGGTAGCACCTACGAGCAGTACTTC. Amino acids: CASSQDLGSTYEQYF.

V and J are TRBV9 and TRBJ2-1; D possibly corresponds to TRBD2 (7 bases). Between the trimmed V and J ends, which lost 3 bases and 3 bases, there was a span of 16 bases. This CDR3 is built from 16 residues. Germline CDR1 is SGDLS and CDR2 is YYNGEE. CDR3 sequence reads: CASSDPRGGRYNEQFF. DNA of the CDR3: TGTGCCAGCAGCGACCCGCGCGGGGGCCGCTACAATGAGCAGTTCTTC.

The CDR3 loop reads CASSLAQGGSEAFF. In DNA form, the CDR3 reads TGTGCCAGCAGCTTGGCCCAGGGCGGGTCTGAAGCTTTCTTT. The chain uses TRBV5-4 and TRBJ1-1, with D possibly matching TRBD1 (5 bases). The CDR3 sequence is 14 residues long. Germline CDR1 and CDR2: SGHNT and YYREEE (reference sequence). The V and J ends lost 0 bases and 6 bases respectively, with 12 bases between them.

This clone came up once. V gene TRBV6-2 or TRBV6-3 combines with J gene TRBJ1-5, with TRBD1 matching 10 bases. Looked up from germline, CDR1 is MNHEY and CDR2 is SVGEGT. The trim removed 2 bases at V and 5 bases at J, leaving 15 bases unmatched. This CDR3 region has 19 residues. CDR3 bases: TGTGCCAGCAGTTACCGCCGGACAGGGGGAGAGGTCCCCTATCAGCCCCAGCATTTT. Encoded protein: CASSYRRTGGEVPYQPQHF.

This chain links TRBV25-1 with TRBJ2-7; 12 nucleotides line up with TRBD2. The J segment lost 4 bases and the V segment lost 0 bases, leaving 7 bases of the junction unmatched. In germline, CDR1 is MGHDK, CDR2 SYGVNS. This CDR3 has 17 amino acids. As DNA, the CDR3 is TGTGCCAGCAGTGAATATTTCCCTAGCGGGGGGGCATACGAGCAGTACTTC. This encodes CASSEYFPSGGAYEQYF.

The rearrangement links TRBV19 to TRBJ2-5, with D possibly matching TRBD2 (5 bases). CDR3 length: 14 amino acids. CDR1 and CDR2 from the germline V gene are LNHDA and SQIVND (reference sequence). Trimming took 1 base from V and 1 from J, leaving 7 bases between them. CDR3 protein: CASSIAGGQETQYF. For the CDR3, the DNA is TGTGCCAGTAGTATAGCTGGAGGCCAAGAGACCCAGTACTTC.